Presented here are 21 T cell receptor beta chains from one specimen sequenced in a study of cytomegalovirus exposure and HLA in healthy donors. The PCR was carried out with 60 Vbeta primers and 13 Jbeta primers. Measured with immunoSEQ multiplex PCR; TCRdb has only the in-frame clones, and not every one. Recorded for this sample: some 150,000 clones. Sequenced: PBMCs. The receptors originated from a woman aged 18-35 years in good health and CMV-seronegative.

The chain is built from TRBV18 and TRBJ1-3; 7 bases line up with TRBD1. V was pared by 3 bases and J by 7 bases, with 6 bases of the junction left unmatched. This CDR3 comprises 14 residues. The germline gives CDR1 KGHSH, CDR2 LQKENI. The chain's CDR3 is CASSPSRGQNTIYF. The DNA of the CDR3 is TGTGCCAGCTCACCTTCAAGGGGGCAGAACACCATATATTTT. The entire variable domain, with the rest obtained from reference TRBV18 and TRBJ1-3, is as follows: NAGVMQNPRHLVRRRGQEARLRCSPMKGHSHVYWYRQLPEEGLKFMVYLQKENIIDESGMPKERFSAEFPKEGPSILRIQQVVRGDSAAYFCASSPSRGQNTIYFGEGSWLTVV.

V is TRBV11-3 and J is TRBJ2-7, with 8 bases matching TRBD2. Germline values: CDR1 SGHNT, CDR2 YENEEA. Trimming took 0 bases from V and 4 from J; bases not matched to a gene: 11. There are 17 residues in the CDR3. In DNA, the CDR3 is TGTGCCAGCAGCTTAGATTGGTTAAGCGGGGGTAAATACGAGCAGTACGTC. This encodes CASSLDWLSGGKYEQYV.

CDR3 coding DNA: TGTGCCAGCAGCCCCCCCCGACTAGGCAGTCAAGAGACCCAGTACTTC. Protein sequence: CASSPPRLGSQETQYF. V is TRBV5-5 and J is TRBJ2-5; a possible D gene is TRBD2 (6 bases). Germline V gene sequence: CDR1 SGHKS, CDR2 YYEKEE (reference sequence). The V gene lost 4 bases and the J gene lost 2 bases, with 18 bases spanning the gap. The CDR3 length is 16 residues. The full variable domain, in which reference TRBV5-5 and TRBJ2-5 provide the parts outside the CDR3, is DAGVTQSPTHLIKTRGQQVTLRCSPISGHKSVSWYQQVLGQGPQFIFQYYEKEERGRGNFPDRFSARQFPNYSSELNVNALLLGDSALYLCASSPPRLGSQETQYFGPGTRLLVL.

The chain is built from TRBV19 and TRBJ1-2; possible D gene TRBD1, 6 bases. V lost 1 base and J lost 3, with 6 bases in between. The germline CDR1 and CDR2 sequences are LNHDA and SQIVND (reference sequence). CDR3 size: 13 residues. The DNA of the CDR3 is TGTGCCAGTAGTATAGGGACAGACTATGGCTACACCTTC. This gives the protein CASSIGTDYGYTF. The full variable domain, its missing parts supplied by reference TRBV19 and TRBJ1-2, is DGGITQSPKYLFRKEGQNVTLSCEQNLNHDAMYWYRQDPGQGLRLIYYSQIVNDFQKGDIAEGYSVSREKKESFPLTVTSAQKNPTAFYLCASSIGTDYGYTFGSGTRLTVV.

V gene TRBV27 combines with J gene TRBJ2-6; D remains unclear. The germline gives CDR1 MNHEY, CDR2 SMNVEV (reference sequence). Trimming pared 6 bases from V and 2 bases from J, leaving 11 bases between. The CDR3 covers 15 residues. The CDR3 DNA reads as TGTGCCAGCAGATCACTGGGCGCTGGGGCCAACGTCCTGACTTTC. Its translation is CASRSLGAGANVLTF.

V gene TRBV19 combines with J gene TRBJ1-3, with D tentatively TRBD1 (6 bases). Trimming took off 4 bases at V and 2 bases at J, with 18 bases between the two ends. The CDR3 length is 17 residues. Germline loops: CDR1 LNHDA, CDR2 SQIVND (reference sequence). Here the CDR3 reads CASSKNRALSAGNTIYF. The CDR3, as DNA: TGTGCCAGTAGTAAAAACAGGGCACTGTCGGCTGGAAACACCATATATTTT. The full variable domain, completed using reference TRBV19 and TRBJ1-3, is DGGITQSPKYLFRKEGQNVTLSCEQNLNHDAMYWYRQDPGQGLRLIYYSQIVNDFQKGDIAEGYSVSREKKESFPLTVTSAQKNPTAFYLCASSKNRALSAGNTIYFGEGSWLTVV.

The chain is built from TRBV30 and TRBJ2-1; 8 bases align to TRBD2. Unmatched junction bases numbered 14, after V lost 2 bases and J lost 8 bases. The CDR3 has 16 residues. The germline gives CDR1 GTSNPN, CDR2 SVGIG (reference sequence). For the CDR3, the DNA is TGTGCCTGGAGTCACGAGGAGGGTAGCGGGAAGGATGAGCAGTTCTTC. This gives the protein CAWSHEEGSGKDEQFF.

This chain connects TRBV5-5 to TRBJ1-2, with 7 bases aligning to TRBD1. Looked up from germline, CDR1 is SGHKS and CDR2 is YYEKEE (reference sequence). The ends lost 0 bases at V and 7 bases at J; junction bases unmatched: 9. The CDR3 extends over 15 amino acids. The CDR3 coding sequence is TGTGCCAGCAGCTTGGGACAGGGTCGGGTCCGTGGCTACACCTTC. It translates to CASSLGQGRVRGYTF. Complete variable domain (other parts from reference TRBV5-5 and TRBJ1-2): DAGVTQSPTHLIKTRGQQVTLRCSPISGHKSVSWYQQVLGQGPQFIFQYYEKEERGRGNFPDRFSARQFPNYSSELNVNALLLGDSALYLCASSLGQGRVRGYTFGSGTRLTVV.

The chain has TRBV18 and TRBJ2-1; 8 positions match TRBD2. Germline loops: CDR1 KGHSH, CDR2 LQKENI. This CDR3 is built from 14 residues. J lost 3 bases, V lost 8 bases, and 6 bases had no gene match. CDR3 DNA: TGTGCCAGCCGGGGTAGCGGGGACTACAATGAGCAGTTCTTC. Residues: CASRGSGDYNEQFF.

This sequence joins TRBV2 and TRBJ2-1; the match to TRBD2 covers 14 bases. CDR1 is SNHLY and CDR2 is FYNNEI in the germline V gene. The CDR3 has 13 residues. V trimming: 9 bases; J trimming: 6 bases; junction bases outside the gene matches: 1. CDR3 sequence: CARGTSGSNEQFF. The CDR3 DNA reads as TGTGCCAGAGGGACTAGCGGGAGCAATGAGCAGTTCTTC.

This chain uses TRBV4-2 with TRBJ1-6; TRBD1 might be the D (5 bases). Trimming stripped 3 bases from V and 3 bases from J, with 15 bases between. The CDR3 contains 17 residues. Per germline, CDR1 LGHNA and CDR2 YNFKEQ. CDR3 sequence reads: CASSQGEGGLYNSPLHF. The CDR3 DNA follows: TGTGCCAGCAGCCAGGGGGAGGGAGGCCTCTATAATTCACCCCTCCACTTT.

The chain is built from TRBV15 and TRBJ2-7, with D tentatively TRBD1 (6 bases). The CDR3 consists of 13 residues. Trimming took 6 bases from V and 3 from J, leaving 12 bases between them. Germline CDR1 reads LNHNV; CDR2 reads YYDKDF (reference sequence). The CDR3 DNA sequence: TGTGCCACCAGACCGGGACACGTCTACGAGCAGTACTTC. This sequence encodes CATRPGHVYEQYF.

The rearrangement joins TRBV14 to TRBJ2-1; D is perhaps TRBD2 (6 bases). CDR1 SGHDN and CDR2 FVKESK come from the germline V gene. Between the trimmed V and J ends, which lost 1 base and 7 bases, there was a span of 14 bases. The CDR3 is 15 amino acids. The CDR3 protein is CASSQGGEVGNEQFF. CDR3 bases: TGTGCCAGCAGCCAAGGCGGGGAGGTCGGGAATGAGCAGTTCTTC.

The V and J genes are TRBV29-1 and TRBJ1-2; TRBD1 matches 7 bases. The CDR3 has 13 residues. V shed 6 bases, J shed 0 bases, and the junction held 4 bases outside the gene matches. Germline V CDR1 and CDR2: SQVTM, ANQGSEA. CDR3 protein: CSVGTDPNYGYTF. DNA for the CDR3: TGCAGCGTCGGGACAGATCCTAACTATGGCTACACCTTC.

The chain uses TRBV23-1 and TRBJ2-3; D might be TRBD2 (6 bases). TRBV23-1 is sorted into the ORF group, with uncertain function. The CDR3 extends over 19 amino acids. The V gene lost 5 bases and the J gene lost 1 base, with 25 bases spanning the gap. The CDR3, as DNA: TGCGCCAGCAGTACTCACGGCGCGGGGTGCAATCCCGGCACAGATACGCAGTATTTT. Its translation: CASSTHGAGCNPGTDTQYF.

This rearrangement joins TRBV7-8 to TRBJ2-5; 10 nucleotides agree with TRBD2. Germline trimming cut 5 bases from V and 4 bases from J; bases unmatched to any gene: 7. The CDR3 runs 15 residues. CDR1 is SGHVS, CDR2 FQNEAQ, per germline. CDR3 sequence: CASSPLAGARETQYF. In DNA form, the CDR3 reads TGTGCCAGCAGCCCTCTAGCGGGAGCGAGAGAGACCCAGTACTTC.

The chain carries TRBV7-3 and TRBJ2-3, with 7 bases identical to TRBD2. CDR1 SGHTA and CDR2 FQGTGA come from the germline V gene. The V and J ends lost 4 bases and 0 bases, in that order; junction bases with no gene match: 4. The CDR3 has 15 amino acids. This CDR3 is CASSSTSLSTDTQYF. The CDR3 nucleotides are TGTGCCAGCAGCTCGACTAGCCTAAGCACAGATACGCAGTATTTT.

The rearrangement joins TRBV11-2 to TRBJ2-1, with TRBD2 matching 7 bases. The V gene's germline CDR1 is SGHAT and CDR2 FQNNGV. This CDR3 has 15 residues. Germline trimming cut 4 bases from V and 1 base from J; bases unmatched to any gene: 4. The CDR3 coding sequence is TGTGCCAGCAGCTCTAGCGGATCGTCCTACAATGAGCAGTTCTTC. This sequence encodes CASSSSGSSYNEQFF.

The chain carries TRBV14 and TRBJ2-1; 8 bases agree with TRBD2. The CDR3 totals 14 residues. Trimming cost V 3 bases and J 7 bases; bases outside gene matches: 5. Germline V CDR1 and CDR2: SGHDN, FVKESK. The CDR3 DNA reads TGTGCCAGCAGCCAGCCTAGCGGGCTAAATGAGCAGTTCTTC. It yields the protein CASSQPSGLNEQFF.

V usage is TRBV6-1 and J usage is TRBJ2-6; D might be TRBD2 (5 bases). The CDR3 has 13 amino acids. Trimming left V 9 bases short and J 4 bases short, with 10 bases between. The V gene's germline CDR1 is MNHNS and CDR2 SASEGT. The CDR3 here is CARGLSGANVLTF. The CDR3, as DNA: TGTGCCAGAGGACTCTCCGGGGCCAACGTCCTGACTTTC.

V gene TRBV7-8 combines with J gene TRBJ1-3, with a tentative D call TRBD1 (6 bases). This CDR3 spans 16 amino acids. From germline, CDR1 is SGHVS and CDR2 FQNEAQ. The V and J ends lost 5 bases and 4 bases respectively, with 18 bases between them. This chain's CDR3 is CASSPLGGVIGNTIYF. The CDR3 DNA reads as TGTGCCAGCAGCCCCTTAGGGGGTGTAATCGGAAACACCATATATTTT.